This T cell receptor (beta chain) was profiled in a study of CD8 T cells in Susac syndrome. When the RNA was reverse transcribed, random hexamers were used with an input of 0.5 to 1 ug. Multiplex PCR with immunoSEQ amplified the TCR beta CDR3 across 54 Vbeta and 13 Jbeta. TCRdb fed the immunoSEQ multiplex PCR reads into MiXCR, producing one record per CDR3 protein. This sample has around 130,000 distinct CDR3 sequences, with around 86% found just once. Sequencing targeted TCR beta in blood CD8+ and CD4+ T cells. Those who served as multiple sclerosis controls were treatment-naive patients with stable or active relapsing-remitting disease. FACS enriched CD8+ TEMRA cells, while bulk CD8+ and CD4+ were negatively isolated. The clonotype comes from a human donor with multiple sclerosis. Sequencing was performed on CD8+ T cells from PBMCs.

CDR3 nucleotides: TGCAGTGCTAGGACAGGGTTCCAAGAGACCCAGTACTTC. Encoded protein: CSARTGFQETQYF. The chain links TRBV20-1 to TRBJ2-5; 7 bases fit TRBD1. The CDR3 is 13 amino acids. Germline CDR1 DFQATT, CDR2 SNEGSKA (reference sequence). J gave up 1 base and V 3 bases, and 2 bases lay outside the gene matches.